This entry lists 7 T cell receptor beta chains sequenced from one sample in a study of response to subunit inactivated influenza vaccine. MiXCR, run by TCRdb on the RT-PCR reads, gives a single entry per CDR3 protein. The sample consists of 650,000 to 800,000 distinct CDR3 sequences, approximately 17% of them appearing once. Sequencing was performed on PBMCs from blood, taken around 5 days after vaccination. These receptors all stem from a man aged 45-60 years who received an inactivated influenza vaccine.

V usage is TRBV12-3 or TRBV12-4 and J usage is TRBJ1-3; TRBD1 is a possible D gene (6 bases). Trimming removed 7 bases from V and 4 bases from J, with 11 bases in between. The CDR3 runs 13 residues. The CDR3 DNA is TGTGCCAGCAACGGGGGGCGAGGAAACACCATATATTTT. This codes for CASNGGRGNTIYF.

This chain links TRBV5-1 with TRBJ2-5; 7 bases map to TRBD2. After removal of 0 bases from V and 1 base from J, the junction contained 6 bases not matched to a gene. The germline CDR1 and CDR2 sequences are SGHRS and YFSETQ. CDR3 length: 16 residues. The CDR3: CASSLGASGSQETQYF. The DNA of the CDR3 is TGCGCCAGCAGCTTGGGAGCTAGCGGAAGCCAAGAGACCCAGTACTTC.

This clonotype was seen only a few times. J is TRBJ2-3 and V is TRBV4-2; D is perhaps TRBD2 (5 bases). Germline loops: CDR1 LGHNA, CDR2 YNFKEQ. There are 17 residues in the CDR3. V lost 1 base, J lost 5 bases, and 19 bases lay in between. As DNA, the CDR3 is TGTGCCAGCAGCCAAGGGGTCCGGTCCGGAGGAGAAGATACGCAGTATTTT. Its protein is CASSQGVRSGGEDTQYF.

This clonotype was picked up a small number of times. J is TRBJ2-1 and V is TRBV12-3 or TRBV12-4; 10 bases are a match to TRBD2. Trimming removed 3 bases from V and 9 bases from J; junction bases left unmatched: 8. This CDR3 comprises 15 residues. The CDR3 nucleotides are TGTGCCAGCAGTTTTGCTAGCGGGAGCTGGCTTGAGCAGTTCTTC. Translation: CASSFASGSWLEQFF.

At least ten counts were recorded for this clonotype. The V and J genes are TRBV20-1 and TRBJ1-1; D uncertain. Germline V gene lookup returns CDR1 DFQATT and CDR2 SNEGSKA (reference sequence). With 0 bases removed from V and 0 bases from J, the gap between germline ends came to 17 bases. The CDR3 runs to 17 residues. The CDR3 DNA reads as TGCAGTGCTAGAGATTGGAGGGTATCGGCTATGAACACTGAAGCTTTCTTT. Translated: CSARDWRVSAMNTEAFF.

The chain employs TRBV29-1 and TRBJ2-7; D remains ambiguous. CDR3 size: 12 residues. Germline CDR1 and CDR2: SQVTM and ANQGSEA. Deletions cut 1 base from V and 0 bases from J, with 4 bases between. For the CDR3, the DNA is TGCAGCGTTGAAGTGGGCTCCTACGAGCAGTACTTC. It specifies CSVEVGSYEQYF.

This clonotype was seen only a few times. The rearrangement uses TRBV7-9 and TRBJ2-5; 9 bases match TRBD2. V shed 3 bases and J 3 bases; nucleotides not matched to a gene: 5. The CDR3 totals 15 residues. The germline gives CDR1 SEHNR, CDR2 FQNEAQ (reference sequence). For the CDR3, the DNA is TGTGCCAGCAGCTTGCTAGCGGGGAGGAAAGAGACCCAGTACTTC. Translating it yields CASSLLAGRKETQYF.